These T cell receptor beta chains were read from a single sample in a study of OX40 agonist ivuxolimab in advanced cancers. This table comes from immunoSEQ multiplex PCR, and its TCRdb copy is limited to in-frame clones, with some not included. This table holds about 65,000 clones, roughly 84% found once. The specimen was CD4+ or CD8+ T cells sorted from blood, collected in a trial of the OX40 agonist ivuxolimab. The receptors derive from an adult with an advanced solid tumor such as melanoma, head and neck, liver or kidney cancer. Each CDR3 is given with its conserved first and last residue. The order of the fields is J gene, V gene, clone size, CDR3 protein. Size tells how often a clone was seen (once, few, many) or the class of an expanded clone, and some rows leave it out.

j_gene: TRBJ1-1; v_gene: TRBV29-1; abundance: -; CDR3aa: CSVENPPDRANEAFF
j_gene: TRBJ1-1; v_gene: TRBV5-1; abundance: -; CDR3aa: CASSLDSLMNTEAFF
j_gene: TRBJ2-7; v_gene: TRBV5-4; abundance: once; CDR3aa: CASSLRGPPNEQYF
j_gene: TRBJ1-4; v_gene: TRBV5-1; abundance: -; CDR3aa: CASSLATGTNEKLFF
j_gene: TRBJ1-2; v_gene: TRBV6-1; abundance: -; CDR3aa: CASSRTGGEGNGYTF
j_gene: TRBJ2-2; v_gene: TRBV6-4; abundance: -; CDR3aa: CASSDSGVGVNTGELFF
j_gene: TRBJ2-7; v_gene: TRBV5-1; abundance: -; CDR3aa: CASSLRGLDEQYF
j_gene: TRBJ2-7; v_gene: TRBV18; abundance: -; CDR3aa: CASSPQGSFYEQYF
j_gene: TRBJ2-7; v_gene: TRBV7-6; abundance: -; CDR3aa: CASSLARGGYEQYF
j_gene: TRBJ2-1; v_gene: TRBV12-5; abundance: -; CDR3aa: CASGLVNEQFF
j_gene: TRBJ1-1; v_gene: TRBV18; abundance: -; CDR3aa: CASSPLRVGRGTEAFF
j_gene: TRBJ2-1; v_gene: TRBV5-4; abundance: -; CDR3aa: CASSTAGRVNEQFF
j_gene: TRBJ1-5; v_gene: TRBV2; abundance: -; CDR3aa: CASSDRGLNSNQPQHF
j_gene: TRBJ1-1; v_gene: TRBV5-1; abundance: -; CDR3aa: CASSLDQGSLNTEAFF
j_gene: TRBJ2-7; v_gene: TRBV7-3; abundance: -; CDR3aa: CASSLTGQGAAYYEQYF
j_gene: TRBJ1-1; v_gene: TRBV6-6; abundance: -; CDR3aa: CASSYPGGLNTEAFF
j_gene: TRBJ1-5; v_gene: TRBV19; abundance: -; CDR3aa: CASSMGSGGVRSNQPQHF
j_gene: TRBJ1-5; v_gene: TRBV19; abundance: -; CDR3aa: CASSIDSWQPQHF
j_gene: TRBJ2-3; v_gene: TRBV11-2; abundance: -; CDR3aa: CASSFGTSGGAQYF
j_gene: TRBJ1-6; v_gene: TRBV18; abundance: -; CDR3aa: CASSPADRGGSPLHF
j_gene: TRBJ1-1; v_gene: TRBV11-3; abundance: -; CDR3aa: CASSPEQGRWTEAFF
j_gene: TRBJ2-7; v_gene: TRBV19; abundance: few; CDR3aa: CASSLSYRGEQYF
j_gene: TRBJ2-2; v_gene: TRBV28; abundance: -; CDR3aa: CATTGIGELFF
j_gene: TRBJ2-7; v_gene: TRBV2; abundance: -; CDR3aa: CASSVLSGAMYEQYF
j_gene: TRBJ1-4; v_gene: TRBV5-8; abundance: -; CDR3aa: CASSRGQGLATNEKLFF
j_gene: TRBJ2-1; v_gene: TRBV7-9; abundance: -; CDR3aa: CASRAGTGGYEQFF
j_gene: TRBJ2-1; v_gene: TRBV7-3; abundance: -; CDR3aa: CASSLVGSYEQFF
j_gene: TRBJ2-5; v_gene: TRBV11-3; abundance: -; CDR3aa: CASSLHRGETQYF
j_gene: TRBJ1-4; v_gene: TRBV5-6; abundance: -; CDR3aa: CASSGLDRADEKLFF
j_gene: TRBJ1-4; v_gene: TRBV5-1; abundance: -; CDR3aa: CASSPGGGSEKLFF
j_gene: TRBJ1-1; v_gene: TRBV5-8; abundance: -; CDR3aa: CASGVWDSIEAFF
j_gene: TRBJ1-6; v_gene: TRBV6-4; abundance: few; CDR3aa: CASSELGGPNNSPLHF
j_gene: TRBJ2-5; v_gene: TRBV15; abundance: -; CDR3aa: CATRRGPTAGETQYF
j_gene: TRBJ2-1; v_gene: TRBV18; abundance: -; CDR3aa: CASSPRTADSYNEQFF
j_gene: TRBJ2-7; v_gene: TRBV23-1; abundance: once; CDR3aa: CASSQSGHLYYEQYF
j_gene: TRBJ1-1; v_gene: TRBV11-1; abundance: few; CDR3aa: CASSLGRPNTEAFF
j_gene: TRBJ2-5; v_gene: TRBV5-1; abundance: -; CDR3aa: CASSEGLAGAGQETQYF
j_gene: TRBJ1-4; v_gene: TRBV19; abundance: -; CDR3aa: CASRRDRGANEKLFF
j_gene: TRBJ2-6; v_gene: TRBV6-1; abundance: -; CDR3aa: CASIQGGSGANVLTF
j_gene: TRBJ2-3; v_gene: TRBV5-6; abundance: few; CDR3aa: CASSFRSGRTDTQYF
j_gene: TRBJ2-7; v_gene: TRBV18; abundance: -; CDR3aa: CASSPGRGYEQYF
j_gene: TRBJ2-7; v_gene: TRBV5-4; abundance: -; CDR3aa: CASSTPGNHYEQYF
j_gene: TRBJ2-3; v_gene: TRBV5-1; abundance: -; CDR3aa: CASSLEPGVDTQYF